The entry below describes one T cell receptor (beta chain). The antigen is undetermined. This sample was taken from a study of response to subunit inactivated influenza vaccine. Broader study findings: Few new T cells, the authors suggested, are recruited by each seasonal influenza vaccination.

V shed 1 base and J 7 bases; nucleotides not matched to a gene: 6. The CDR3 runs 13 residues. Germline CDR1 and CDR2: DFQATT and SNEGSKA (reference sequence). TCRdb re-analysed the RT-PCR reads in MiXCR, keeping a single row per CDR3 protein. The repertoire consists of fewer than 800,000 distinct CDR3 sequences, with approximately 15% occurring once and the leading ten covering approximately 10%. This clonotype originated in a man aged 45 to 65 who received an inactivated influenza vaccine. The genes are TRBV20-1 and TRBJ1-2; 7 bases line up with TRBD1. The sample consisted of PBMCs from blood, taken 11 to 12 days after vaccination. In DNA form, the CDR3 reads TGCAGTGCTAGAGGGGAGGGGGCGCGTGGCTACACCTTC. Protein sequence: CSARGEGARGYTF.